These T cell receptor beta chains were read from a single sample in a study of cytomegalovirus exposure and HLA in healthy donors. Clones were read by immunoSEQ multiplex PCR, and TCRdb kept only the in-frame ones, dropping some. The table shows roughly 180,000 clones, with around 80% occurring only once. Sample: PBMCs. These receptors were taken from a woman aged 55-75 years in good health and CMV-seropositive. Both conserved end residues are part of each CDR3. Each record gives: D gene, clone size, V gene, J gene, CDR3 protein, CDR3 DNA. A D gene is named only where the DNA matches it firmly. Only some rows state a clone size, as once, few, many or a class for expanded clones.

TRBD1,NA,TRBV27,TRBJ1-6,CASSLFGTGGARYNSPLHF,TGTGCCAGCAGTTTATTTGGGACAGGGGGCGCGAGGTATAATTCACCCCTCCACTTT
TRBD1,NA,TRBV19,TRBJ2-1,CASSRGQGGTYNEQFF,TGTGCCAGTAGCCGGGGACAGGGAGGTACCTACAATGAGCAGTTCTTC
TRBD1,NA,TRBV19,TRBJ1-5,CASTDGTGINQPQHF,TGTGCCAGTACCGACGGGACAGGGATAAATCAGCCCCAGCATTTT
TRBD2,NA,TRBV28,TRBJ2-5,CASSGLAVQETQYF,TGTGCCAGCAGTGGACTAGCGGTTCAAGAGACCCAGTACTTC
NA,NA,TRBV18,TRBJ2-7,CASSPISGARTYEQYF,TGTGCCAGCTCGCCAATATCAGGGGCTAGAACCTACGAGCAGTACTTC
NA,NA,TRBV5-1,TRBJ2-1,CASSRDGTYNEQFF,TGCGCCAGCAGCCGCGACGGGACCTACAATGAGCAGTTCTTC
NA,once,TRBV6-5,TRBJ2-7,CASSYSSGLGNNEQYF,TGTGCCAGCAGTTACTCGAGTGGGCTTGGTAACAACGAGCAGTACTTC
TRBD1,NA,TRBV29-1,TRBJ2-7,CSVATGGSSYEQYF,TGCAGCGTTGCTACAGGGGGGAGCTCCTACGAGCAGTACTTC
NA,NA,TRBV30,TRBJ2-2,CAWARGSGELFF,TGTGCCTGGGCAAGGGGTTCCGGGGAGCTGTTTTTT
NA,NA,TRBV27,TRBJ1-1,CASSYGGEAFF,TGTGCCAGCAGTTATGGGGGCGAAGCTTTCTTT
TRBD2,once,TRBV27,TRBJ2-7,CASRRTSGFYEQYF,TGTGCCAGCAGGAGGACTAGCGGGTTTTACGAGCAGTACTTC
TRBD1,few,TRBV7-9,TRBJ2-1,CASSGTGKHYNEQFF,TGTGCCAGCAGCGGGACAGGGAAGCACTACAATGAGCAGTTCTTC
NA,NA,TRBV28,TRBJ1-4,CASRAPNEKLFF,TGTGCCAGCAGGGCACCTAATGAAAAACTGTTTTTT
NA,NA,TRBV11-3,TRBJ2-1,CASSLDATDSYNEQFF,TGTGCCAGCAGCTTAGACGCTACAGACTCCTACAATGAGCAGTTCTTC
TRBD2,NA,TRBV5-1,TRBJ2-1,CASSAKRGSSYNEQFF,TGCGCCAGCAGCGCAAAGCGGGGGAGCTCCTACAATGAGCAGTTCTTC
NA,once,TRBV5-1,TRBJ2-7,CASSLIGQNEQYF,TGCGCCAGCAGCTTGATTGGACAGAACGAGCAGTACTTC
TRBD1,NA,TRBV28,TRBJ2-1,CASSPKGQGVRKEQFF,TGTGCCAGCAGCCCGAAAGGACAGGGGGTAAGGAAGGAGCAGTTCTTC
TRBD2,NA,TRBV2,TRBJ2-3,CASKREGLVGTDTQYF,TGTGCCAGCAAACGGGAGGGCCTGGTGGGCACAGATACGCAGTATTTT
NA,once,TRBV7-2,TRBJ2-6,CASSLGRENVLTF,TGTGCCAGCAGCTTAGGGAGGGAAAACGTCCTGACTTTC
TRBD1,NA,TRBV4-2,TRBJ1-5,CASSQEGQGGGQPQHF,TGTGCCAGCAGCCAAGAAGGACAGGGAGGCGGGCAGCCCCAGCATTTT
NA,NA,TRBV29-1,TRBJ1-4,CSVGQTNEKLFF,TGCAGCGTTGGACAGACTAATGAAAAACTGTTTTTT
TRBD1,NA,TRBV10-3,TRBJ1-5,CAISGDRGNLNQPQHF,TGTGCCATCAGTGGGGACAGGGGGAATCTGAATCAGCCCCAGCATTTT
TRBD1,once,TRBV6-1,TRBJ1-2,CASRGTGDRYGYTF,TGTGCCAGCAGGGGGACAGGGGACCGCTATGGCTACACCTTC
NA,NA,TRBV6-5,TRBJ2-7,CASSLVDGAAYEQYF,TGTGCCAGCAGTTTAGTTGACGGAGCCGCCTACGAGCAGTACTTC
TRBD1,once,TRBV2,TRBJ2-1,CASREDRGGNEQFF,TGTGCCAGCAGGGAGGACAGGGGAGGCAATGAGCAGTTCTTC
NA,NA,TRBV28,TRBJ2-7,CASRSRQGYYEQYF,TGTGCCAGCAGATCTCGTCAGGGGTACTACGAGCAGTACTTC
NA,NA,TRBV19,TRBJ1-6,CASSPGSSSPLHF,TGTGCCAGTAGTCCAGGTTCTAGCTCACCCCTCCACTTT
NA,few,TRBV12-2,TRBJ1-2,CARRDRVDYGYTF,TGTGCAAGGCGGGACAGGGTAGACTATGGCTACACCTTC
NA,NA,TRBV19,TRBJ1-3,CASSLYGRSGGGNTIYF,TGTGCCAGTAGTCTGTATGGCCGGTCCGGAGGAGGAAACACCATATATTTT
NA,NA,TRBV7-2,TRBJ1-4,CASSLQGATNEKLFF,TGTGCCAGCAGCTTACAAGGAGCAACTAATGAAAAACTGTTTTTT
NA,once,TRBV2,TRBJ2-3,CASSQRLPRSTDTQYF,TGTGCCAGCAGCCAGCGACTACCGCGTAGCACAGATACGCAGTATTTT
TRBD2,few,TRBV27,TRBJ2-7,CASSSGGRLREQYF,TGTGCCAGCAGTTCCGGCGGGAGGCTACGGGAGCAGTACTTC
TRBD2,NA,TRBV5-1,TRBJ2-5,CASSLVVASGGQETQYF,TGCGCCAGCAGCTTGGTCGTGGCTAGCGGAGGCCAAGAGACCCAGTACTTC
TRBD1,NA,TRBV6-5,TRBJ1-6,CASSYSSGTGNSPLHF,TGTGCCAGCAGTTACTCATCCGGGACAGGGAATTCACCCCTCCACTTT
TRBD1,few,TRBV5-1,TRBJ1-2,CASSPTGGYGYTF,TGCGCCAGCAGCCCGACAGGGGGGTATGGCTACACCTTC
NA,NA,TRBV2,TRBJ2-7,CASSEGSSYEQYF,TGTGCCAGCAGTGAAGGCAGCTCCTACGAGCAGTACTTC
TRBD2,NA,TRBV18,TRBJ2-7,CASSTSGYEQYF,TGTGCCAGCTCAACTAGCGGATACGAGCAGTACTTC
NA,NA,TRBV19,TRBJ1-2,CASSIISGGYTF,TGTGCCAGTAGTATTATTTCAGGGGGCTACACCTTC
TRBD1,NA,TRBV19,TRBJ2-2,CASVQGPRAGELFF,TGTGCCAGTGTACAGGGGCCCCGCGCCGGGGAGCTGTTTTTT
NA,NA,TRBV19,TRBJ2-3,CAASGGRSSSTDTQYF,TGTGCGGCTTCGGGGGGCCGGTCCTCTAGCACAGATACGCAGTATTTT
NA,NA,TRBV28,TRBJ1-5,CASIQSGGLYQPQHF,TGTGCCAGCATCCAATCAGGAGGGCTCTATCAGCCCCAGCATTTT